The clone carrying this T cell receptor beta chain was recorded a few times. The antigen is undetermined. This specimen belongs to a study of T cell responses to AZD1222 COVID-19 vaccine. Study at large: Samples with a second dose at about 4 or about 12 weeks were pooled together.

Study findings and constraints: The reported proportion of spike-specific TCRs targeting unmutated variant regions was nearly half. A mostly white British donor set with more females was recruited, and clonal diversity was possibly underestimated. Baseline serostatus was positive in only six AZD1222 recipients.

Measured with immunoSEQ multiplex PCR; TCRdb has only the in-frame clones, and not every one. The table shows approximately 120,000 clones, with roughly 92% occurring only once. The CDR3 is 14 residues long. The V gene end was trimmed by 6 bases and the J gene end by 4 bases; junction bases not matched to a gene: 5. The germline gives CDR1 MDHEN, CDR2 SYDVKM. This specimen was peripheral blood, taken on day 0 of AZD1222 vaccination. V is TRBV28 and J is TRBJ1-4; TRBD1 matches 7 bases. This receptor was taken from an adult in good health. CDR3 sequence (DNA): TGTGCCAGCAGCTCAGGGGGGGGTAATGAAAAACTGTTTTTT. Translation: CASSSGGGNEKLFF. The variable domain in full, with the rest retrieved from reference TRBV28 and TRBJ1-4, is DVKVTQSSRYLVKRTGEKVFLECVQDMDHENMFWYRQDPGLGLRLIYFSYDVKMKEKGDIPEGYSVSREKKERFSLILESASTNQTSMYLCASSSGGGNEKLFFGSGTQLSVL.